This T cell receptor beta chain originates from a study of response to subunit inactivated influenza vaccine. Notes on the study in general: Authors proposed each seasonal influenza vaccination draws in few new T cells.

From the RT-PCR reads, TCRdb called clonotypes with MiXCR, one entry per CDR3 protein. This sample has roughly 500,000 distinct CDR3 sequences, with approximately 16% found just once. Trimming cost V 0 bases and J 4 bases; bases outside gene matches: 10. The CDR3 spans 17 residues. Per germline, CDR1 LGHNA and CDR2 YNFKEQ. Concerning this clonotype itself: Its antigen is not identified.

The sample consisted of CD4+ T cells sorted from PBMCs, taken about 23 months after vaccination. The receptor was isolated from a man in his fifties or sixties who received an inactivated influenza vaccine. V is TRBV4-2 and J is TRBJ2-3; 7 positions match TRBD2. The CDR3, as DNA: TGTGCCAGCAGCCAAGACTTCCCGGGAGGTGATGCAGATACGCAGTATTTT. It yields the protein CASSQDFPGGDADTQYF.